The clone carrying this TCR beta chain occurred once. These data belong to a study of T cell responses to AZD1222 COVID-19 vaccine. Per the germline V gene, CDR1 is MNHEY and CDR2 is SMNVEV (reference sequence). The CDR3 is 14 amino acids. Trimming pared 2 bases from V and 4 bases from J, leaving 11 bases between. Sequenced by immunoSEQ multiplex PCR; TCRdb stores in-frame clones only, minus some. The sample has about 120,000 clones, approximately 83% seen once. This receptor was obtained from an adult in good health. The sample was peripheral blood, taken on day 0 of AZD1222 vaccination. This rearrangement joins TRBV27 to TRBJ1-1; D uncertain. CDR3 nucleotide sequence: TGTGCCAGCAGTTTAATAGGGTTGGCCACTGAAGCTTTCTTT. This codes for CASSLIGLATEAFF.